The sequence of this T cell receptor (beta chain) was determined in a study of CD8 T cells in ankylosing spondylitis. General study results and limits: In ankylosing spondylitis patients, matched synovial fluid reportedly showed significant enrichment of disease-linked clones. Ankylosing spondylitis blood seemed to carry a telltale TCR beta motif made of about 8 highly homologous variants.

V was clipped by 6 bases and J by 4 bases; unmatched bases: 16. The CDR3 runs to 18 residues. With molecular barcodes, quantitative 5'-RACE was used to make the TCR beta libraries. TCRdb reanalysed the 5' RACE reads using MiXCR and keeps one entry per CDR3 protein. The table shows roughly 240,000 distinct CDR3 sequences, with around 8% occurring only once. The table lists this clonotype with a few counts. Its specificity is not known. The sample consisted of blood, either unsorted or a sorted T cell fraction (not recorded which). This sequence was found in a female donor with ankylosing spondylitis or in good health (not recorded which). This chain uses TRBV12-3 or TRBV12-4 with TRBJ2-2; 8 bases align to TRBD2. CDR3 in amino acids: CASSPLPGLGITTGELFF. In DNA form, the CDR3 reads TGTGCCAGCAGCCCCCTGCCGGGACTAGGAATAACCACCGGGGAGCTGTTTTTT.